This TCR beta chain appears in the sequencing data of a study of T cell changes during pregnancy in multiple sclerosis. This clone showed up just a few times. Only in-frame clones appear in the TCRdb table, and some are missing; sequencing was by immunoSEQ multiplex PCR. The sample holds 20,000 to 25,000 clones, approximately 87% seen once. CDR1 is MRHNA, CDR2 SNTAGT, per germline. CDR3 length equals 15 residues. J gave up 8 bases and V 2 bases, and 7 bases lay outside the gene matches. Sequenced here: CD8+ T cells from peripheral blood mononuclear cells, sampled before pregnancy. This rearrangement joins TRBV6-4 to TRBJ2-1; 9 bases agree with TRBD2. The clonotype originates from a female donor with multiple sclerosis, enrolled in a pregnancy study. The DNA for the CDR3 is TGTGCCAGCAGTGACATGGCGGGAGGGGTCGATGAGCAGTTCTTC. Amino acid sequence: CASSDMAGGVDEQFF.